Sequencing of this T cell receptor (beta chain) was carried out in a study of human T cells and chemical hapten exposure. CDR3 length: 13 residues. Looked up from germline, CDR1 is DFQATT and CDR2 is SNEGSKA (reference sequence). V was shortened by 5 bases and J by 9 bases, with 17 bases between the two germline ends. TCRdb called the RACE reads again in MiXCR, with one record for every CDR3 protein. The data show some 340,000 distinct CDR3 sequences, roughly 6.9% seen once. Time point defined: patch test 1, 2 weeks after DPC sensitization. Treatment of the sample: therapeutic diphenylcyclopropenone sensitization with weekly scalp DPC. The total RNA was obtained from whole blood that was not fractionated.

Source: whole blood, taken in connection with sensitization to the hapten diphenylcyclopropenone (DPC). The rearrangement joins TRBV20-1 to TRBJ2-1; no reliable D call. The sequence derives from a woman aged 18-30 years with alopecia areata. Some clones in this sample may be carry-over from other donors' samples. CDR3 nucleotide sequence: TGCAGTGCTGCCGGGTCCTTTTATGGTGAGCAGTTCTTC. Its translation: CSAAGSFYGEQFF.